These 29 T cell receptor beta chains share one sample of origin, sequenced in a study of OX40 agonist ivuxolimab in advanced cancers. Libraries came from the immunoSEQ multiplex PCR assay. As stored in TCRdb, this immuneACCESS dataset retains in-frame rearrangements with V and J assigned. A fraction of the clones does not appear; measured against another copy, unresolved V genes explain less than half of the discrepancy, and the remainder lacks a known reason. Here the sample has about 40,000 clones; roughly 91% occur a single time. The ten largest clones represent around 12% of the sample. This sample comprised CD4+ or CD8+ T cells sorted from blood, obtained in a trial of the OX40 agonist ivuxolimab. The receptors were sampled from an adult with an advanced solid tumor such as melanoma, head and neck, liver or kidney cancer.

V is TRBV15 and J is TRBJ1-1; TRBD1 aligns across 7 bases. The CDR3 contains 15 residues. V lost 4 bases and J lost 2; bases outside the gene matches: 7. Germline V CDR1 and CDR2: LNHNV, YYDKDF (reference sequence). The CDR3 bases are TGTGCCACCAGCACTCAGACAGGGATTAACACTGAAGCTTTCTTT. Translating it yields CATSTQTGINTEAFF.

V is TRBV6-6 and J is TRBJ2-7; D is perhaps TRBD2 (6 bases). Trimming left V 6 bases short and J 0 bases short, with 12 bases between. This CDR3 is built from 14 residues. The V gene's germline CDR1 is MNHNY and CDR2 SVGAGI (reference sequence). The CDR3 loop is CASSPRGGSYEQYF. CDR3 coding DNA: TGTGCCAGCAGCCCCCGGGGAGGCTCCTACGAGCAGTACTTC.

V gene TRBV14 combines with J gene TRBJ2-7; TRBD2 agrees at 8 bases. The V segment lost 2 bases and the J segment 6 bases; nucleotides outside the gene matches: 9. The CDR3 is made up of 15 amino acids. Germline CDR1 reads SGHDN; CDR2 reads FVKESK. Written as DNA, the CDR3 is TGTGCCAGCAGCCAATACGCGGGCGGGGGGATCGAGCAGTACTTC. It codes for CASSQYAGGGIEQYF.

This chain joins TRBV13 and TRBJ2-7; D gene unclear. The CDR3 is 13 amino acids. Trimming pared 5 bases from V and 4 bases from J, leaving 12 bases between. In germline, CDR1 is PRHDT, CDR2 FYEKMQ (reference sequence). In nucleotides, the CDR3 is TGTGCCAGCAGCCCTCCGACTTCTTACGAGCAGTACTTC. This encodes CASSPPTSYEQYF.

The rearrangement links TRBV9 to TRBJ2-1; 12 nucleotides match TRBD2. There are 14 residues in the CDR3. CDR1 is SGDLS, CDR2 YYNGEE, per germline. The trim removed 4 bases at V and 6 bases at J, leaving 2 bases unmatched. The DNA for the CDR3 is TGTGCCAGCAGCCCTAGCGGGAGGGCCAATGAGCAGTTCTTC. This codes for CASSPSGRANEQFF.

This rearrangement joins TRBV6-6 to TRBJ1-5; unclear D gene. Trimming took off 0 bases at V and 2 bases at J, with 8 bases between the two ends. Germline loops: CDR1 MNHNY, CDR2 SVGAGI (reference sequence). The CDR3 spans 15 residues. DNA of the CDR3: TGTGCCAGCAGTTACTCGAACCAGGGCAATCAGCCCCAGCATTTT. Translating it yields CASSYSNQGNQPQHF.

The V gene is TRBV19, the J gene TRBJ2-1, with a weak D call TRBD2 (6 bases). Per germline, CDR1 LNHDA and CDR2 SQIVND (reference sequence). V was shortened by 2 bases and J by 9 bases, with 11 bases between the two germline ends. There are 13 residues in the CDR3. The CDR3 DNA is TGTGCCAGTAGTATAACGGGGGTTAGTGAGCAGTTCTTC. Residues: CASSITGVSEQFF.

The sample holds one count of this clone. The V gene is TRBV27, the J gene TRBJ2-1; the D is unclear. Trimming shortened V by 3 bases and J by 5 bases, and 14 bases separated the two germline ends. The CDR3 runs 15 residues. Germline V CDR1 and CDR2: MNHEY, SMNVEV (reference sequence). Written as DNA, the CDR3 is TGTGCCAGCAGTTTCCGCAGCCCGTGGGACAATGAGCAGTTCTTC. It codes for CASSFRSPWDNEQFF.

This clone appeared a single time. The gene calls are TRBV4-1 and TRBJ1-5, with 7 bases that match TRBD1. Germline CDR1 reads MGHRA; CDR2 reads YSYEKL. Trimming took 4 bases from V and 12 from J; bases not matched to a gene: 15. The CDR3 spans 15 residues. CDR3 in DNA: TGCGCCAGCAGCCCAAGTCGGGCCAGGGGGACCCACCAGCATTTT. Residues: CASSPSRARGTHQHF.

The V and J genes are TRBV25-1 and TRBJ1-3; D remains unclear. V was pared by 5 bases and J by 2 bases, with 13 bases between. Germline assignment: CDR1 MGHDK and CDR2 SYGVNS. This CDR3 has 15 amino acids. The CDR3 coding sequence is TGTGCCAGCAGTCTCTCCGGTAGGGCTGGAAACACCATATATTTT. Translating it yields CASSLSGRAGNTIYF.

This clone is medium-sized (0.01 to 0.1%) by share. The V gene is TRBV4-2, the J gene TRBJ2-7; 10 positions match TRBD1. This CDR3 comprises 15 residues. J gave up 5 bases and V 1 base, and 5 bases lay outside the gene matches. Germline-derived CDR1 and CDR2 are LGHNA and YNFKEQ. CDR3 region: CASSQVVGTGDEQYF. The CDR3 coding sequence is TGTGCCAGCAGCCAAGTAGTAGGGACAGGGGACGAGCAGTACTTC.

J is TRBJ1-2 and V is TRBV7-8; tentatively, D is TRBD1 (5 bases). The germline V gene encodes CDR1 SGHVS and CDR2 FQNEAQ. This CDR3 is 13 amino acids long. V was cut by 3 bases and J by 7 bases, with 12 bases left in between. CDR3 loop: CASSFGGAGGYTF. CDR3 coding DNA: TGTGCCAGCAGCTTCGGTGGGGCGGGTGGCTACACCTTC.

The sample holds a few counts of this clone. This chain connects TRBV4-2 to TRBJ1-4; possible D gene TRBD1, 5 bases. Looked up from germline, CDR1 is LGHNA and CDR2 is YNFKEQ. CDR3 size: 16 residues. V gave up 1 base and J gave up 4 bases, with 13 bases separating them. CDR3 sequence reads: CASSQAEGSGNEKLFF. The CDR3 region has the DNA TGTGCCAGCAGCCAAGCCGAGGGGTCGGGTAATGAAAAACTGTTTTTT.

In its sample, this clone was seen a few times. V and J are TRBV7-2 and TRBJ1-1; D is perhaps TRBD1 (6 bases). This CDR3 spans 13 amino acids. The V gene lost 5 bases and the J gene lost 3 bases, with 10 bases spanning the gap. The germline V gene encodes CDR1 SGHTA and CDR2 FQGNSA. The CDR3 protein is CASSVGQYTEAFF. The CDR3 DNA reads as TGTGCCAGCAGCGTCGGACAGTACACTGAAGCTTTCTTT.

J is TRBJ2-7 and V is TRBV4-2; D gene unclear. CDR1 and CDR2 (germline): LGHNA, YNFKEQ. This CDR3 contains 14 residues. With 1 base removed from V and 6 bases from J, the gap between germline ends came to 13 bases. The CDR3 reads CASSQVKDPLEQYF. The DNA of the CDR3 is TGTGCCAGCAGCCAAGTTAAAGATCCCCTCGAGCAGTACTTC.

This chain joins TRBV9 and TRBJ2-1; 10 bases agree with TRBD2. Germline trimming cut 4 bases from V and 10 bases from J; bases unmatched to any gene: 17. The CDR3 runs to 17 residues. Germline V gene data show CDR1 as SGDLS and CDR2 as YYNGEE. CDR3 region: CASSPLVVSGGAEEQFF. CDR3 nucleotides: TGTGCCAGCAGCCCTCTGGTGGTCAGCGGGGGGGCGGAAGAGCAGTTCTTC.

The V call is TRBV7-9, the J call TRBJ1-1; a possible D gene is TRBD1 (6 bases). Trimming pared 6 bases from V and 8 bases from J, leaving 16 bases between. This CDR3 region has 13 residues. Germline CDR1 SEHNR, CDR2 FQNEAQ (reference sequence). This CDR3 is CASRRTTDREAFF. For the CDR3, the DNA is TGTGCCAGCAGGCGAACCACCGACAGGGAAGCTTTCTTT.

The V call is TRBV27, the J call TRBJ1-5, with D tentatively TRBD1 (5 bases). V was cut by 6 bases and J by 7 bases, with 19 bases left in between. CDR1 is MNHEY and CDR2 is SMNVEV in the germline V gene (reference sequence). The CDR3 has 15 residues. The DNA for the CDR3 is TGTGCCAGCAGGGTGGGGGGTGCTCTCACCCAGCCCCAGCATTTT. Translated: CASRVGGALTQPQHF.

The gene calls are TRBV5-8 and TRBJ2-2; D may be TRBD1 or TRBD2 (5 bases each). Between the trimmed V and J ends, which lost 9 bases and 1 base, there was a span of 19 bases. Per germline, CDR1 SGHTS and CDR2 YDEGEE. The CDR3 has 16 residues. CDR3 nucleotides: TGTGCCATCCCGAAGGGACGGATTAAGAACACCGGGGAGCTGTTTTTT. It codes for CAIPKGRIKNTGELFF.

The rearrangement uses TRBV13 and TRBJ2-7, with 7 positions matching TRBD1. This CDR3 comprises 15 residues. V was clipped by 4 bases and J by 0 bases; unmatched bases: 6. In germline, CDR1 is PRHDT, CDR2 FYEKMQ (reference sequence). The CDR3 DNA sequence: TGTGCCAGCAGCTCCGGAGAGGGGGCCTCCTACGAGCAGTACTTC. As protein: CASSSGEGASYEQYF.

The V gene is TRBV7-2, the J gene TRBJ2-7; D possibly corresponds to TRBD1 (6 bases). V was trimmed by 1 base and J by 3 bases, leaving 10 bases between them. The CDR3 loop spans 14 amino acids. The germline V gene encodes CDR1 SGHTA and CDR2 FQGNSA. This chain's CDR3 is CASSLDARGYEQYF. CDR3 in DNA: TGTGCCAGCAGCTTAGATGCCAGGGGCTACGAGCAGTACTTC.

Only one count was recorded for this clone. The genes are TRBV27 and TRBJ1-5; 8 bases are shared with TRBD1. V was pared by 5 bases and J by 0 bases, with 12 bases of the junction left unmatched. Germline assignment: CDR1 MNHEY and CDR2 SMNVEV (reference sequence). The CDR3 is 18 amino acids. The CDR3 protein is CASSPWPDRAYSNQPQHF. The CDR3 DNA is TGTGCCAGCAGTCCCTGGCCGGACAGGGCATATAGCAATCAGCCCCAGCATTTT.

In regard to this clone: The same CDR3 can be traced to other DNA sequences in this sample. The chain joins TRBV5-2 to TRBJ2-7; the table's D call, TRBD2, has no DNA check behind it. TRBV5-2 is classified as a pseudogene. There are 14 residues in the CDR3. The CDR3 sequence: CASSQEGGVDEQYF. CDR3 DNA: TGCGCCAGCAGCCAAGAAGGCGGGGTAGACGAGCAGTACTTC.

CDR3 protein: CAAGYTDTQYF. In DNA form, the CDR3 reads TGTGCCGCAGGTTACACAGATACGCAGTATTTT. This rearrangement joins TRBV10-3 to TRBJ2-3; no definite D call. CDR3 size: 11 residues. CDR1 ENHRY and CDR2 SYGVKD come from the germline V gene. The ends were cut back, 11 bases at V and 2 bases at J, with 8 bases in the middle.

The DNA of the CDR3 is TGCGCCAGCAGCCAAGATACCGGGACCTATGGCTACACCTTC. Translated, it gives CASSQDTGTYGYTF. V and J are TRBV4-1 and TRBJ1-2, with a possible D match to TRBD1 (5 bases). V shed 0 bases and J shed 4 bases, with 9 bases lying between them. Germline CDR1 is MGHRA and CDR2 is YSYEKL. The CDR3 spans 14 residues.

The chain links TRBV27 to TRBJ2-7, with a weak D call TRBD2 (6 bases). CDR3 length equals 13 residues. Germline V gene lookup returns CDR1 MNHEY and CDR2 SMNVEV (reference sequence). Trimming pared 6 bases from V and 6 bases from J, leaving 15 bases between. The CDR3 nucleotides read TGTGCCAGCAGCCTGTTTGGGAGGAGCGAGCAGTACTTC. Translation gives CASSLFGRSEQYF.

A few counts support this clone. The V gene is TRBV7-8, the J gene TRBJ2-7, with 9 bases that match TRBD1. The CDR3 extends over 16 amino acids. V lost 4 bases to trimming and J lost 4 bases; unmatched junction nucleotides: 11. Germline values: CDR1 SGHVS, CDR2 FQNEAQ. The CDR3 sequence is CASSSGPGQGFYEQYF. CDR3 sequence (DNA): TGTGCCAGCAGCTCAGGACCGGGACAGGGATTTTACGAGCAGTACTTC.

The chain joins TRBV19 to TRBJ2-3; 7 bases agree with TRBD2. Germline CDR1 is LNHDA and CDR2 is SQIVND (reference sequence). This CDR3 is built from 15 residues. V shed 7 bases and J 2 bases; nucleotides not matched to a gene: 9. CDR3 in DNA: TGTGCCAGTAAGCCTAGCGGAGCCAACACAGATACGCAGTATTTT. Translation gives CASKPSGANTDTQYF.

The chain uses TRBV5-5 and TRBJ1-1; unclear D gene. This CDR3 has 15 amino acids. From germline, CDR1 is SGHKS and CDR2 YYEKEE (reference sequence). V lost 4 bases and J lost 7, with 20 bases in between. CDR3 amino acids: CASSQDLGSGNEAFF. The CDR3 bases are TGTGCCAGCAGCCAAGATTTGGGGAGCGGAAATGAAGCTTTCTTT.